These 20 T cell receptor beta chains were all obtained from the same sample, sequenced in a study of blood T cell repertoires in COVID-19. Clones were read by immunoSEQ multiplex PCR, and TCRdb kept only the in-frame ones, dropping some. This table has approximately 180,000 clones, more than 80% appearing once. The sequenced material came from PBMCs or T cells enriched from blood (not recorded which). These receptors all come from a man between 40 and 49 years old who had recovered from COVID-19.

CDR3 DNA sequence: TGCGCCAGCAGTCGACAGGGCGGCGGGGAGCTGTTTTTT. The encoded protein is CASSRQGGGELFF. J is TRBJ2-2 and V is TRBV5-1; 7 nucleotides line up with TRBD1. Trimming removed 5 bases from V and 7 bases from J; junction bases left unmatched: 5. CDR1 is SGHRS and CDR2 is YFSETQ in the germline V gene. The CDR3 is 13 residues long. Combining the CDR3 with reference TRBV5-1 and TRBJ2-2 gives the whole variable domain KAGVTQTPRYLIKTRGQQVTLSCSPISGHRSVSWYQQTPGQGLQFLFEYFSETQRNKGNFPGRFSGRQFSNSRSEMNVSTLELGDSALYLCASSRQGGGELFFGEGSRLTVL.

J is TRBJ1-1 and V is TRBV29-1; TRBD1 aligns across 7 bases. The CDR3 spans 14 residues. J gave up 6 bases and V 6 bases, and 13 bases lay outside the gene matches. Germline loops: CDR1 SQVTM, CDR2 ANQGSEA. CDR3 DNA: TGCAGCGTCACCGGGACAGCCTTTTTCTCTGAAGCTTTCTTT. This encodes CSVTGTAFFSEAFF. The complete variable domain, with remaining parts taken from reference TRBV29-1 and TRBJ1-1, reads SAVISQKPSRDICQRGTSLTIQCQVDSQVTMMFWYRQQPGQSLTLIATANQGSEATYESGFVIDKFPISRPNLTFSTLTVSNMSPEDSSIYLCSVTGTAFFSEAFFGQGTRLTVV.

J is TRBJ1-3 and V is TRBV14, with 7 bases matching TRBD1. The CDR3 is 17 residues long. Trimming removed 2 bases from V and 4 bases from J; junction bases left unmatched: 11. The germline gives CDR1 SGHDN, CDR2 FVKESK. CDR3: CASSQWTGVTVGNTIYF. For the CDR3, the DNA is TGTGCCAGCAGCCAATGGACAGGTGTAACTGTGGGAAACACCATATATTTT.

The chain links TRBV6-6 to TRBJ1-5; 7 bases align to TRBD1. The germline CDR1 and CDR2 sequences are MNHNY and SVGAGI (reference sequence). The junction had 6 bases not matched to a gene; V was cut back by 5 bases and J by 5 bases. The CDR3 is 14 residues long. CDR3 in amino acids: CASSTAGGYQPQHF. Here the CDR3 DNA reads TGTGCCAGCAGTACTGCAGGGGGGTATCAGCCCCAGCATTTT.

V gene TRBV10-3 combines with J gene TRBJ2-1, with D possibly being TRBD2 (5 bases). Germline CDR1 ENHRY, CDR2 SYGVKD. Deletions cut 3 bases from V and 5 bases from J, with 17 bases between. The CDR3 runs to 16 residues. Written as DNA, the CDR3 is TGTGCCATCAGTGACATCAGAGGGAGTTTAAACAATGAGCAGTTCTTC. It is translated as CAISDIRGSLNNEQFF.

The chain combines TRBV30 with TRBJ1-2; D possibly corresponds to TRBD1 (5 bases). Germline V gene lookup returns CDR1 GTSNPN and CDR2 SVGIG (reference sequence). This CDR3 has 15 residues. V was trimmed by 0 bases and J by 5 bases, leaving 16 bases between them. The CDR3 loop is CAWSVGWGLGYGYTF. CDR3 sequence (DNA): TGTGCCTGGAGTGTAGGTTGGGGACTCGGGTATGGCTACACCTTC.

This clone was observed a single time. The chain employs TRBV5-1 and TRBJ2-5; weak D call: TRBD2 (6 bases). V was cut by 0 bases and J by 5 bases, with 11 bases left in between. This CDR3 has 14 amino acids. CDR1 is SGHRS and CDR2 is YFSETQ in the germline V gene. Written as DNA, the CDR3 is TGCGCCAGCAGCTTGGCCCCCGGGGGTGAGACCCAGTACTTC. The encoded protein is CASSLAPGGETQYF. Full variable domain (remainder filled in from reference TRBV5-1 and TRBJ2-5): KAGVTQTPRYLIKTRGQQVTLSCSPISGHRSVSWYQQTPGQGLQFLFEYFSETQRNKGNFPGRFSGRQFSNSRSEMNVSTLELGDSALYLCASSLAPGGETQYFGPGTRLLVL.

This clone was detected only a few times. This chain uses TRBV7-3 with TRBJ2-5, with 8 positions matching TRBD2. The V segment lost 5 bases and the J segment 0 bases; nucleotides outside the gene matches: 5. CDR1 and CDR2 (germline): SGHTA, FQGTGA. CDR3 length equals 15 residues. As DNA, the CDR3 is TGTGCCAGCAGCCCAGCGGGGGCCGACCAAGAGACCCAGTACTTC. Its protein is CASSPAGADQETQYF.

This chain links TRBV14 with TRBJ2-7, with 8 bases lining up with TRBD2. The junction had 13 bases not matched to a gene; V was cut back by 0 bases and J by 6 bases. CDR1 and CDR2 (germline): SGHDN, FVKESK. This CDR3 is 17 amino acids long. The CDR3 nucleotides read TGTGCCAGCAGCCAAGATCTTCGAGTAGCGGGAAATGGCGAGCAGTACTTC. Translating gives CASSQDLRVAGNGEQYF. Based on the CDR3 plus reference TRBV14 and TRBJ2-7, the full variable domain is EAGVTQFPSHSVIEKGQTVTLRCDPISGHDNLYWYRRVMGKEIKFLLHFVKESKQDESGMPNNRFLAERTGGTYSTLKVQPAELEDSGVYFCASSQDLRVAGNGEQYFGPGTRLTVT.

The J gene is TRBJ1-2, the V gene TRBV3-1 (or the pseudogene TRBV3-2); unclear D gene. Between the trimmed V and J ends, which lost 4 bases and 5 bases, there was a span of 11 bases. CDR1 is LGHDT, CDR2 YNNKEL, per germline (reference sequence). This CDR3 contains 13 residues. The DNA of the CDR3 is TGTGCCAGCAGCCCACGGCGGGATTATGGCTACACCTTC. Translation gives CASSPRRDYGYTF.

The chain combines TRBV20-1 with TRBJ2-7; the D is unclear. CDR1 is DFQATT and CDR2 is SNEGSKA in the germline V gene (reference sequence). V lost 5 bases to trimming and J lost 6 bases, with 11 bases between them. CDR3 length: 11 residues. In DNA form, the CDR3 reads TGCAGTGCTTTATCCGTGTCCGAGCAGTACTTC. This codes for CSALSVSEQYF.

In this sample, this clone turned up once. The chain recombines TRBV5-1 with TRBJ2-3; D call uncertain. V lost 1 base and J 3 bases, leaving 12 bases between the germline ends. Germline CDR1 and CDR2: SGHRS and YFSETQ. This CDR3 is built from 15 residues. The CDR3 loop is CASSLKARDTDTQYF. The CDR3 bases are TGCGCCAGCAGCTTGAAGGCTAGAGATACAGATACGCAGTATTTT.

This clone occurred once. This rearrangement joins TRBV6-5 to TRBJ1-4; weak D call: TRBD1 (6 bases). Per germline, CDR1 MNHEY and CDR2 SVGAGI. This CDR3 contains 15 residues. The germline V and J ends were trimmed by 6 bases and 8 bases, with 19 bases remaining between them. CDR3 nucleotides: TGTGCCAGCAGGGGGGGGAGGGGACAAGGCGAAAAACTGTTTTTT. The encoded protein is CASRGGRGQGEKLFF.

The V and J genes are TRBV12-5 and TRBJ1-1; the D gene is possibly TRBD1 (6 bases). Germline assignment: CDR1 LGHNT and CDR2 FRNRAP. The CDR3 is 12 residues long. Trimming left V 6 bases short and J 5 bases short, with 10 bases between. CDR3 DNA: TGTGCTAGTGGACCTGGACAGACTGAAGCTTTCTTT. Its translation: CASGPGQTEAFF.

The chain employs TRBV11-2 and TRBJ1-2, with D possibly matching TRBD1 (5 bases). V was pared by 1 base and J by 7 bases, with 13 bases between. The CDR3 covers 14 residues. Germline CDR1 is SGHAT and CDR2 is FQNNGV. CDR3 bases: TGTGCCAGCAGCTTAGGTGGGGCGACGGGTGGCTACACCTTC. This codes for CASSLGGATGGYTF.

The CDR3 DNA reads TGCGCCAGCAGGGGGACTAGCGGGTACACCGGGGAGCTGTTTTTT. The encoded protein is CASRGTSGYTGELFF. The V gene is TRBV10-2, the J gene TRBJ2-2; 12 bases align to TRBD2. The CDR3 totals 15 residues. The germline V gene encodes CDR1 WSHSY and CDR2 SAAADI. V shed 6 bases, J shed 3 bases, and the junction held 2 bases outside the gene matches.

This clone turned up a few times. Other DNA sequences in the sample encode the same CDR3. The rearrangement uses TRBV3-1 (or the pseudogene TRBV3-2) and TRBJ1-2; 7 bases match TRBD1. The V gene's germline CDR1 is LGHDT and CDR2 YNNKEL (reference sequence). The V segment lost 4 bases and the J segment 2 bases; nucleotides outside the gene matches: 7. The CDR3 totals 15 residues. In DNA, the CDR3 is TGTGCCAGCAGCCGGATCCCGGGACAGAACTATGGCTACACCTTC. Protein product: CASSRIPGQNYGYTF.

The V gene is TRBV28, the J gene TRBJ1-2; TRBD1 aligns across 9 bases. V shed 6 bases, J shed 5 bases, and the junction held 7 bases outside the gene matches. The CDR3 length is 14 residues. The germline V gene has CDR1 MDHEN and CDR2 SYDVKM. Written as DNA, the CDR3 is TGTGCCAGCAGACCGGGACAGGGTCCGTATGGCTACACCTTC. It is translated as CASRPGQGPYGYTF.

The sample holds a few counts of this clone. The chain is built from TRBV28 and TRBJ1-1; D gene uncertain. The CDR3 loop spans 12 amino acids. Between the trimmed V and J ends, which lost 5 bases and 11 bases, there was a span of 15 bases. Germline V CDR1 and CDR2: MDHEN, SYDVKM. CDR3 DNA sequence: TGTGCCAGCAGTCCCTCGGAGGTAGGGGCTTTCTTT. Its protein is CASSPSEVGAFF.

J is TRBJ2-1 and V is TRBV9, with 10 bases fitting TRBD2. The CDR3 sequence is 19 residues long. V was pared by 0 bases and J by 7 bases, with 16 bases of the junction left unmatched. CDR1 is SGDLS and CDR2 is YYNGEE in the germline V gene. DNA for the CDR3: TGTGCCAGCAGCGTAGGCCCGACCCTAGCGGGAGAGGTCGGGAATGAGCAGTTCTTC. Translation: CASSVGPTLAGEVGNEQFF.